The sequence of this T cell receptor (beta chain) was determined in a study of read filtering for tumor transcriptome and immune sequencing. Looking at the study overall: The cohort had some 17 men and some 13 women aged about 45 to 90, mean roughly 66 years. After DNase treatment, RNA was made into whole-transcriptome libraries. Findings of the study overall: This fraction held mixed bone marrow immune cells after CD138-negative sorting. Correlation between methods rose after single-read clonotypes were removed.

This clonotype was counted at least ten times. Its cognate antigen is unknown. Molecular barcoded adaptors covering alpha/delta and beta/gamma chains were used on around 400 ng RNA. TCRdb re-called the reads through MiXCR, storing one row per CDR3 protein. The data contain about 15,000 distinct CDR3 sequences, just over 20% of them singletons. The sequenced material came from a population of CD138-negative cells sorted from bone marrow. The TCR was taken from a donor over 35 with multiple myeloma.

The CDR3 DNA follows: TGTGCCAGCAGGTCCAATTTGGGTGAGCAGTTCTTC. Its translation is CASRSNLGEQFF. The rearrangement uses TRBV7-2 and TRBJ2-1; D call uncertain. The CDR3 contains 12 residues. Germline V gene lookup returns CDR1 SGHTA and CDR2 FQGNSA. Trimming left V 6 bases short and J 9 bases short, with 12 bases between.